This T cell receptor (beta chain) was found in a study of T cell clones after liver transplantation. The germline V gene encodes CDR1 SGHNT and CDR2 YYREEE (reference sequence). The length of the CDR3 is 15 residues. V was clipped by 0 bases and J by 3 bases, with 10 bases between them. Assay: immunoSEQ multiplex PCR; the TCRdb copy retains only in-frame clones and omits some. The sample lists about 75,000 clones; around four fifths were seen once. Specimen: CD4+ T cells from blood, collected about 50 months after liver transplant. This chain joins TRBV5-4 and TRBJ2-1; D uncertain. The TCR originated in a human patient who received a liver transplant. The graft donor may account for some of the T cells. The CDR3 region is CASSLGGPLYNEQFF. In DNA, the CDR3 is TGTGCCAGCAGCTTGGGCGGACCTCTCTACAATGAGCAGTTCTTC.